This entry concerns a single TCR beta chain. Enrolled during active infection, Seattle patients were then followed longitudinally. The sample comes from a study of blood T cell repertoires in COVID-19. Study information: T cells, B-cell-depleted T cells, or PBMCs supplied cDNA or gDNA.

This CDR3 is 15 amino acids long. Germline-derived CDR1 and CDR2 are KGHSY and FQNENV. The V and J ends lost 4 bases and 0 bases respectively, with 9 bases between them. How the authors handled the data: Estimation of nucleated cell counts was performed using reference gene primer amplification. Here immunoSEQ multiplex PCR was the method, and the copy in TCRdb shows in-frame clones only, minus some. For V, J and clone size, that table is used; D and trimming come from the DNA. The sample records about 390,000 clones, 80% to 90% being singletons. The material sequenced was peripheral blood. This TCR came from a woman aged 60-70 years with COVID-19, enrolled during active disease. The chain has TRBV16 and TRBJ1-4; D is ambiguous. CDR3 sequence (DNA): TGTGCCAGCAGCCCCCTCAGTTCAACTAATGAAAAACTGTTTTTT. The encoded protein is CASSPLSSTNEKLFF.